Listed below are T cell receptor beta chains from one sample, sequenced in a study of CD4+ T cells in melanoma. Using immunoSEQ multiplex PCR, the repertoire was profiled, and TCRdb retains in-frame clones only, with some absent. The sample holds approximately 16,000 clones, approximately 62% seen once. Sample: cells from a culture (not recorded whether cultured in vitro). These receptor sequences come from a human donor with melanoma. The CDR3 runs from the conserved cysteine through the conserved F or W. D genes are given only for firm matches. The size field is filled for only some rows; it gives once, few, many or a size class.

V	J	size	D	DNA	CDR3
TRBV18	TRBJ2-1	few	NA	TGTGCCAGCTCGGGTCAGACTGGGGGGAATGAGCAGTTCTTC	CASSGQTGGNEQFF
TRBV11-2	TRBJ1-2	once	TRBD1	TGTGCCAGCAGCGCGACAGGGGGGCACTATGGCTACACCTTC	CASSATGGHYGYTF
TRBV7-2	TRBJ1-2	once	TRBD1	TGTGCCAGCGGCAGGGGGCGCGGGTATGGCTACACCTTC	CASGRGRGYGYTF
TRBV11-2	TRBJ1-1	few	NA	TGTGCCAGCAGCCCCCGGACACTCACTGAAGCTTTCTTT	CASSPRTLTEAFF
TRBV10-3	TRBJ2-1	NA	NA	TGTGCCATCAGTGACTCAACCGACAATGAGCAGTTCTTC	CAISDSTDNEQFF
TRBV30	TRBJ1-2	few	NA	TGTGCCTGGAGTTTGGATTGGGAGCTGGGGCGAGCCGGCTATGGCTACACCTTC	CAWSLDWELGRAGYGYTF
TRBV10-3	TRBJ2-3	NA	NA	TGTGCCACCCAAGACCGGGACATGGCGGGCACAGATACGCAGTATTTT	CATQDRDMAGTDTQYF
TRBV4-1	TRBJ1-6	once	NA	TGCGCCAGCAGCCTGCCAGACGGCAGACCCCTCCACTTT	CASSLPDGRPLHF
TRBV6-5	TRBJ1-2	NA	TRBD1	TGTGCCAGCAGTTACGGAGGACAGGGGGCGTACGGCTACACCTTC	CASSYGGQGAYGYTF
TRBV19	TRBJ2-7	NA	TRBD1	TGTGCCAGTAGTATCTCGTTTGGGACAGGGTACTACGAGCAGTACTTC	CASSISFGTGYYEQYF
TRBV11-2	TRBJ1-3	NA	NA	TGTGCCAGCAACGGACAGCACTCTGGAAACACCATATATTTT	CASNGQHSGNTIYF
TRBV10-3	TRBJ2-7	NA	NA	TGTGCCAGCAGCCGCCCGGCAGGGGAGTACTTC	CASSRPAGEYF
TRBV5-1	TRBJ2-1	NA	TRBD2	TGCGCCAGCAGCTTAGGTAGCGGGGGGGTCAATGAGCAGTTCTTC	CASSLGSGGVNEQFF
TRBV18	TRBJ1-1	few	NA	TGTGCCAGCTCACCCAATACGGGGGGCACTGAAGCTTTCTTT	CASSPNTGGTEAFF
TRBV7-9	TRBJ1-1	NA	NA	TGTGCCAGCAGCTTATCAGGGCTAAGGAACACTGAAGCTTTCTTT	CASSLSGLRNTEAFF
TRBV7-9	TRBJ2-7	NA	TRBD2	TGTGCCAGCAGCCTAGCGGGGGGCCCCTACGAGCAGTACTTC	CASSLAGGPYEQYF
TRBV9	TRBJ1-4	NA	NA	TGTGCCAGCAGCGTCGCAGGGCGTTCTAATGAAAAACTGTTTTTT	CASSVAGRSNEKLFF
TRBV6-5	TRBJ2-5	NA	TRBD1	TGTGCCAGCAGTTACTCGGGACAGGGAGAGACCCAGTACTTC	CASSYSGQGETQYF
TRBV5-1	TRBJ2-1	NA	TRBD2	TGCGCCAGCAGCTTGTCCGGGGGGGCAAATGAGCAGTTCTTC	CASSLSGGANEQFF
TRBV18	TRBJ1-1	NA	NA	TGTGCCAGCTCACCGGCCGTCGGGGGGTACACTGAAGCTTTCTTT	CASSPAVGGYTEAFF
TRBV2	TRBJ2-5	NA	NA	TGTGCCAGCAGTGAAGGGGAGACCCAGTACTTC	CASSEGETQYF
TRBV7-3	TRBJ2-7	NA	TRBD2	TGTGCCAGCAGCTTAACGGGGAGGGGCTACGAGCAGTACTTC	CASSLTGRGYEQYF
TRBV6-5	TRBJ1-3	NA	NA	TGTGCCAGCAGTTCTCACAGGAGCTTCTCTGGAAACACCATATATTTT	CASSSHRSFSGNTIYF
TRBV7-9	TRBJ2-7	NA	NA	TGTGCCAGCAGCTTGGGTCTGAGATTGGACGAGCAGTACTTC	CASSLGLRLDEQYF
TRBV29-1	TRBJ2-2	NA	NA	TGCAGCGCCCGACCAAGCGCCGACACCGGGGAGCTGTTTTTT	CSARPSADTGELFF
TRBV7-2	TRBJ2-7	NA	NA	TGTGCCAGCAGCTTATTGCCGGGTACCTACGAGCAGTACTTC	CASSLLPGTYEQYF
TRBV5-4	TRBJ2-1	NA	TRBD2	TGTGCCAGCAGACCGGGGGGGCCATCCTACAATGAGCAGTTCTTC	CASRPGGPSYNEQFF
TRBV9	TRBJ1-2	NA	TRBD1	TGTGCCAGCAGCGCCCGACCGGGACAGGACTATGGCTACACCTTC	CASSARPGQDYGYTF
TRBV23-1	TRBJ2-2	large	TRBD2	TGCGCCAGCAGTAAGGGTTGCAGGGCGGGGGGTGAGAACACCGGGGAGCTGTTTTTT	CASSKGCRAGGENTGELFF